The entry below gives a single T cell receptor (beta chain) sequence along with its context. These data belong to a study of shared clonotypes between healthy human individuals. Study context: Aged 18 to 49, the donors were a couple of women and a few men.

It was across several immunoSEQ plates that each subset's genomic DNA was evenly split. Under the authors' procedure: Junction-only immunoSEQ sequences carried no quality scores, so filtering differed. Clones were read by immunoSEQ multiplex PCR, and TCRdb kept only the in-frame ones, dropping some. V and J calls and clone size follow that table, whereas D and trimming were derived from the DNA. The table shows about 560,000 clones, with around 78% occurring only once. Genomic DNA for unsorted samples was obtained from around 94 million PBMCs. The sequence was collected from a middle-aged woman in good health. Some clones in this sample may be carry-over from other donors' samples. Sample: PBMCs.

The CDR3 DNA follows: TGTGCCAGCAGTCCCCCTAGGCCCAGCGGGAGGGGCGAGCAGTACTTC. It translates to CASSPPRPSGRGEQYF. The J gene is TRBJ2-7, the V gene TRBV28, with TRBD2 matching over 10 bases. Germline V gives CDR1 MDHEN, CDR2 SYDVKM. This CDR3 region has 16 residues. Trimming removed 5 bases from V and 6 bases from J; junction bases left unmatched: 13.